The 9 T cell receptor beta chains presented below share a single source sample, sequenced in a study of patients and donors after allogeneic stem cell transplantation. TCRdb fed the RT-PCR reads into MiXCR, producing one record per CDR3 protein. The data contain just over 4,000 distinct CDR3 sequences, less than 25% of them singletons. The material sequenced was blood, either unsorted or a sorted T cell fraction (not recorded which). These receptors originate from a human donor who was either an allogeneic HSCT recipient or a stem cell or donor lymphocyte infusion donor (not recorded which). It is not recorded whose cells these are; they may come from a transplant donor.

DNA of the CDR3: TGTGCCATCAGTGGGGACGGAGGCTCTGGGGCCAACGTCCTGACTTTC. It codes for CAISGDGGSGANVLTF. The V call is TRBV10-3, the J call TRBJ2-6; the D call may be TRBD1 or TRBD2 (5 bases each). The germline V and J ends were trimmed by 4 bases and 0 bases, with 10 bases remaining between them. This CDR3 spans 16 amino acids. Germline CDR1 and CDR2: ENHRY and SYGVKD.

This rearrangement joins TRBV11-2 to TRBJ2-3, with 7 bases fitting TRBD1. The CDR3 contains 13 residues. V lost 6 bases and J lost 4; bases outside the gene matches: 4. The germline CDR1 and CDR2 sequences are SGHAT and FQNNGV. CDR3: CASRTTGADTQYF. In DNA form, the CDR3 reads TGTGCCAGCAGGACTACAGGGGCAGATACGCAGTATTTT.

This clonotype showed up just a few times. CDR3: CASSYLARSEQYF. The CDR3, as DNA: TGTGCCAGCAGCTATCTAGCCCGAAGCGAGCAGTACTTC. The V and J genes are TRBV5-6 and TRBJ2-7, with D possibly being TRBD2 (5 bases). This CDR3 has 13 residues. Germline V gene lookup returns CDR1 SGHDT and CDR2 YYEEEE. Trimming took 3 bases from V and 6 from J, leaving 13 bases between them.

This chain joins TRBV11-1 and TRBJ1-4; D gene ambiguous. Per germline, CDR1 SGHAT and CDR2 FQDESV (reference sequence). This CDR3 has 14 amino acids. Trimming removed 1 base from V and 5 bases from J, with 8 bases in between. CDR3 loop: CASSLVPDNEKLFF. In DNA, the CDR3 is TGTGCCAGCAGCTTAGTGCCGGACAATGAAAAACTGTTTTTT.

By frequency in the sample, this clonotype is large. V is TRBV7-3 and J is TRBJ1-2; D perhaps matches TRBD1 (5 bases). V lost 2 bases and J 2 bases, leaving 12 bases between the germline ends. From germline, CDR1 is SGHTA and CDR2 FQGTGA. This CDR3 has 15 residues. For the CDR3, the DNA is TGTGCCAGCAGCTTAGACAGCGAATCCAACTATGGCTACACCTTC. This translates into CASSLDSESNYGYTF.

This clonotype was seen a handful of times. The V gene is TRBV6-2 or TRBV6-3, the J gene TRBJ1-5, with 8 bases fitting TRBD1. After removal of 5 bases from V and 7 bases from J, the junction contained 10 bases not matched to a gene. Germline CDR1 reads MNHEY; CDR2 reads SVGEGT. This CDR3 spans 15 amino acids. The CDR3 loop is CASSRTQGVGQPQHF. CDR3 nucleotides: TGTGCCAGCAGTAGGACACAGGGGGTCGGGCAGCCCCAGCATTTT.

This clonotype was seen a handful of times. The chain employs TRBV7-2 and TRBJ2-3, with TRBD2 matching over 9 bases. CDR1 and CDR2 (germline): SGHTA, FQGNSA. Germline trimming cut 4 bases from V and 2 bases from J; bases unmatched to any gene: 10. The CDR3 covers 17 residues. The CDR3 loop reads CASSSPQRGADTDTQYF. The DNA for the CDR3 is TGTGCCAGCAGCTCCCCCCAGCGGGGGGCAGACACAGATACGCAGTATTTT.

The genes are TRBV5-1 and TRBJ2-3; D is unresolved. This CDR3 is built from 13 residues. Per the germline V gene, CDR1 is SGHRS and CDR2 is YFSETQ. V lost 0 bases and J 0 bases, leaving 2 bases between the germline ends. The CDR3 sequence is CASSLASTDTQYF. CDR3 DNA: TGCGCCAGCAGCTTGGCTAGCACAGATACGCAGTATTTT. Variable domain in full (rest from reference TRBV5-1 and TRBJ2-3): KAGVTQTPRYLIKTRGQQVTLSCSPISGHRSVSWYQQTPGQGLQFLFEYFSETQRNKGNFPGRFSGRQFSNSRSEMNVSTLELGDSALYLCASSLASTDTQYFGPGTRLTVL.

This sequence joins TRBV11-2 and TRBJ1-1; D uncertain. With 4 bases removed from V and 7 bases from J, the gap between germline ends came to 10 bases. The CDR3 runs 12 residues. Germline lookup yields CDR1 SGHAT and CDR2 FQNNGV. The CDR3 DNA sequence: TGTGCCAGCAGCTCCGGACGGCGTGAAGCTTTCTTT. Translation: CASSSGRREAFF.